These 28 T cell receptor beta chains were all obtained from the same sample, sequenced in a study of immune heterogeneity within non-small cell lung tumors. TCRs were amplified from roughly 650 ng gDNA of bulk tumor per sample. Several biopsies per primary tumor were taken during surgery, spaced as far apart as possible. Those enrolled were patients newly diagnosed with untreated non-small cell lung cancer and undergoing curative surgery. A multiplex PCR containing 32 V primers and 13 J primers was used to amplify TCR beta CDR3. One entry per CDR3 protein results from TCRdb running MiXCR on the multiplex PCR reads. The sample has roughly 14,000 distinct CDR3 sequences, over 25% seen once; the top ten hold roughly 5.2%. Sequencing was performed on lung tumor tissue. The receptor source for this set is a man aged 35 to 55 with non-small cell lung cancer.

The gene calls are TRBV29-1 and TRBJ1-1; D is possibly TRBD1 (6 bases). Looked up from germline, CDR1 is SQVTM and CDR2 is ANQGSEA. V lost 4 bases to trimming and J lost 5 bases, with 14 bases between them. The CDR3 totals 13 residues. Here the CDR3 DNA reads TGCAGCGTTGCTTACGGGGGCTTTACTGAAGCTTTCTTT. Translation gives CSVAYGGFTEAFF.

The V and J genes are TRBV5-1 and TRBJ2-5; 9 bases line up with TRBD1. The CDR3 covers 14 residues. The germline V gene encodes CDR1 SGHRS and CDR2 YFSETQ. Germline trimming cut 4 bases from V and 5 bases from J; bases unmatched to any gene: 6. CDR3 DNA sequence: TGCGCCAGCAGCATGGGACAGGGAGAGGAGACCCAGTACTTC. As protein: CASSMGQGEETQYF.

This clonotype was observed at least ten times. The chain combines TRBV11-3 with TRBJ1-6; a weak D match, TRBD1 (5 bases). This CDR3 spans 16 amino acids. Germline V gives CDR1 SGHNT, CDR2 YENEEA. V was shortened by 2 bases and J by 6 bases, with 14 bases between the two germline ends. CDR3 residues: CASSLPRGRVNSPLHF. The CDR3 DNA sequence: TGTGCCAGCAGCTTACCGAGGGGAAGGGTTAATTCACCCCTCCACTTT. The whole variable domain, remainder taken from reference TRBV11-3 and TRBJ1-6, is EAGVVQSPRYKIIEKKQPVAFWCNPISGHNTLYWYLQNLGQGPELLIRYENEEAVDDSQLPKDRFSAERLKGVDSTLKIQPAELGDSAVYLCASSLPRGRVNSPLHFGNGTRLTVT.

V and J are TRBV5-8 and TRBJ2-3, with 7 bases identical to TRBD1. J lost 6 bases, V lost 5 bases, and 9 bases had no gene match. This CDR3 is 14 amino acids long. Germline-derived CDR1 and CDR2 are SGHTS and YDEGEE. The CDR3 nucleotides read TGTGCCAGCAGACCGGGACAGTATTCGGATACGCAGTATTTT. It encodes CASRPGQYSDTQYF.

By frequency in the sample, this clonotype is medium-sized. The chain employs TRBV6-1 and TRBJ2-7; TRBD2 agrees at 9 bases. The V gene's germline CDR1 is MNHNS and CDR2 SASEGT. The CDR3 has 20 amino acids. After removal of 8 bases from V and 3 bases from J, the junction contained 26 bases not matched to a gene. CDR3 protein: CASYSRPSAGGIFSDYEQYF. DNA for the CDR3: TGTGCCAGCTACAGCCGCCCCTCGGCGGGAGGGATTTTTTCGGACTACGAGCAGTACTTC.

This clonotype is labeled medium-sized. The CDR3 loop is CASSPGLAAGEQYF. DNA of the CDR3: TGTGCCAGCAGCCCGGGACTAGCGGCTGGCGAGCAGTACTTC. The chain recombines TRBV7-2 with TRBJ2-7, with TRBD2 identical over 11 bases. The V and J ends lost 5 bases and 6 bases, in that order; junction bases with no gene match: 6. Per the germline V gene, CDR1 is SGHTA and CDR2 is FQGNSA. The CDR3 has 14 residues.

In its sample, this clonotype was seen many times. J is TRBJ1-2 and V is TRBV6-2 or TRBV6-3; D remains unclear. Trimming took off 0 bases at V and 8 bases at J, with 13 bases between the two ends. The CDR3 is 14 amino acids. Germline-derived CDR1 and CDR2 are MNHEY and SVGEGT. The CDR3 nucleotides are TGTGCCAGCAGTTACTCCCAGGTCCGAGGGGGCTACACCTTC. This codes for CASSYSQVRGGYTF.

By sample fraction, this clonotype is medium-sized. This sequence joins TRBV6-5 and TRBJ1-5, with a tentative D call TRBD1 (6 bases). The germline V gene has CDR1 MNHEY and CDR2 SVGAGI. This CDR3 region has 16 residues. The V end lost 0 bases, the J end lost 5 bases, and 14 bases lay between the germline ends. The CDR3 DNA reads TGTGCCAGCAGTTACTCGGCCCAGGGGCGGGATCAGCCCCAGCATTTT. Residues: CASSYSAQGRDQPQHF.

This clonotype has only one observation. J is TRBJ2-4 and V is TRBV30; 8 positions match TRBD2. V shed 6 bases, J shed 2 bases, and the junction held 9 bases outside the gene matches. CDR1 GTSNPN and CDR2 SVGIG come from the germline V gene (reference sequence). CDR3 length: 15 amino acids. Written as DNA, the CDR3 is TGTGCCTGCAGTAAGCGGGAGATAACCAAAAACATTCAGTACTTC. Translating it yields CACSKREITKNIQYF.

In this sample, this clonotype turned up once. Just one base apart from a much larger clone, this may be a read error. The V and J genes are TRBV14 and TRBJ2-2, with TRBD1 identical over 7 bases. The length of the CDR3 is 16 residues. Trimming removed 2 bases from V and 6 bases from J; junction bases left unmatched: 9. Germline-derived CDR1 and CDR2 are SGHDN and FVKESK. This CDR3 is CASSQRGGPWAGELFF. The CDR3 DNA sequence: TGTGCCAGCAGCCAAAGAGGGGGCCCCTGGGCCGGGGAGCTGTTTTTT. The whole variable domain, remainder taken from reference TRBV14 and TRBJ2-2, is EAGVTQFPSHSVIEKGQTVTLRCDPISGHDNLYWYRRVMGKEIKFLLHFVKESKQDESGMPNNRFLAERTGGTYSTLKVQPAELEDSGVYFCASSQRGGPWAGELFFGEGSRLTVL.

Sample share makes this clonotype medium-sized. The V gene is TRBV10-3, the J gene TRBJ2-7; the match to TRBD2 covers 7 bases. The CDR3 is 13 residues long. The junction had 6 bases not matched to a gene; V was cut back by 7 bases and J by 3 bases. Germline CDR1 ENHRY, CDR2 SYGVKD. CDR3 coding DNA: TGTGCCATCATGCCTAGCGGCAGCTACGAGCAGTACTTC. Its protein is CAIMPSGSYEQYF.

The V call is TRBV20-1, the J call TRBJ2-7, with D uncertain. The ends were cut back, 2 bases at V and 3 bases at J, with 8 bases in the middle. Germline V gene lookup returns CDR1 DFQATT and CDR2 SNEGSKA (reference sequence). This CDR3 contains 12 residues. CDR3 DNA sequence: TGCAGTGCTAGAATGCAGAGCTACGAGCAGTACTTC. It specifies CSARMQSYEQYF.

On this clonotype itself: A much larger clone lies a single base off, so this may be a read error. This sequence joins TRBV6-2 or TRBV6-3 and TRBJ2-1; 7 nucleotides line up with TRBD2. The germline V gene encodes CDR1 MNHEY and CDR2 SVGEGT. The CDR3 totals 15 residues. The CDR3 reads CASSQRLAHYNGQFF. As DNA, the CDR3 is TGTGCCAGCAGCCAACGACTAGCTCACTACAATGGGCAGTTCTTC.

This clonotype is medium-sized in the sample. This rearrangement joins TRBV15 to TRBJ2-1; 7 positions agree with TRBD2. The CDR3 loop spans 16 amino acids. After removal of 0 bases from V and 3 bases from J, the junction contained 5 bases not matched to a gene. The germline V gene encodes CDR1 LNHNV and CDR2 YYDKDF (reference sequence). In DNA, the CDR3 is TGTGCCACCAGCAGAGATGGCGGGGGAATCTACAATGAGCAGTTCTTC. Amino acids: CATSRDGGGIYNEQFF.

The chain has TRBV4-1 and TRBJ2-2, with 11 bases that match TRBD2. Germline V gives CDR1 MGHRA, CDR2 YSYEKL. The CDR3 spans 16 residues. V lost 1 base and J lost 5; bases outside the gene matches: 3. The chain's CDR3 is CASSQVAGGLTGELFF. DNA for the CDR3: TGCGCCAGCAGCCAAGTAGCGGGAGGGTTAACCGGGGAGCTGTTTTTT.

This clonotype was recorded at least ten times. The chain couples TRBV3-1 to TRBJ2-1, with 7 bases lining up with TRBD2. V lost 0 bases to trimming and J lost 6 bases; unmatched junction nucleotides: 14. The germline CDR1 and CDR2 sequences are LGHDT and YNNKEL (reference sequence). The CDR3 length is 18 residues. The CDR3 is CASSQDLRGGSFFNEQFF. As DNA, the CDR3 is TGTGCCAGCAGCCAAGATCTTCGGGGCGGGAGTTTTTTCAATGAGCAGTTCTTC.

Points on this clonotype: With a much larger clone just one base away, this may be a read error. The rearrangement joins TRBV6-2 or TRBV6-3 to TRBJ1-2, with D unresolved. The length of the CDR3 is 15 residues. Germline V gives CDR1 MNHEY, CDR2 SVGEGT. DNA of the CDR3: TGTGCCCGCAGACCCATAGAAAGATCTAACTATGGCTACACCTTC. Its protein is CARRPIERSNYGYTF.

This clonotype was seen only once. The V gene is TRBV4-2, the J gene TRBJ2-5, with TRBD2 identical over 15 bases. The germline V gene encodes CDR1 LGHNA and CDR2 YNFKEQ. The V gene end was trimmed by 4 bases and the J gene end by 4 bases; junction bases not matched to a gene: 4. The CDR3 totals 16 residues. CDR3 loop: CASSPRTSGGGETQYF. Written as DNA, the CDR3 is TGTGCCAGCAGCCCCCGGACTAGCGGGGGGGGAGAGACCCAGTACTTC.

As concerns this clonotype: This may arise from a read error, as a much more abundant clone is one base away. The CDR3 sequence: CSSSWTGDGAFF. The CDR3 region has the DNA TGTTCCAGCAGTTGGACAGGGGATGGAGCTTTCTTT. The J gene is TRBJ1-1, the V gene TRBV6-5; 9 nucleotides line up with TRBD1. Germline V CDR1 and CDR2: MNHEY, SVGAGI. This CDR3 is 12 amino acids long.

This chain uses TRBV6-1 with TRBJ2-5, with 9 bases matching TRBD1. Germline V gene data show CDR1 as MNHNS and CDR2 as SASEGT. This CDR3 region has 14 residues. After removal of 5 bases from V and 4 bases from J, the junction contained 5 bases not matched to a gene. DNA of the CDR3: TGTGCCAGCAGTCAAGGGGGACAGGGAGAGACCCAGTACTTC. Its translation is CASSQGGQGETQYF.

This clonotype was observed a handful of times. This rearrangement joins TRBV6-1 to TRBJ1-4, with TRBD1 matching 7 bases. This CDR3 has 15 residues. Germline assignment: CDR1 MNHNS and CDR2 SASEGT. The V and J ends lost 5 bases and 8 bases, in that order; junction bases with no gene match: 11. CDR3 region: CASSKGGQGGEKLFF. Here the CDR3 DNA reads TGTGCCAGCAGTAAGGGAGGTCAGGGGGGGGAAAAACTGTTTTTT.

The J gene is TRBJ1-1, the V gene TRBV29-1; 7 bases align to TRBD1. The CDR3 spans 14 residues. V lost 5 bases, J lost 4 bases, and 10 bases stayed unmatched. Germline V gene lookup returns CDR1 SQVTM and CDR2 ANQGSEA. The CDR3 is CSVSSGGWGTEAFF. In DNA form, the CDR3 reads TGCAGCGTTTCCTCAGGGGGGTGGGGCACTGAAGCTTTCTTT.

This rearrangement joins TRBV5-1 to TRBJ2-5; 9 nucleotides agree with TRBD2. There are 15 residues in the CDR3. V was pared by 0 bases and J by 5 bases, with 5 bases of the junction left unmatched. Germline V CDR1 and CDR2: SGHRS, YFSETQ. The DNA of the CDR3 is TGCGCCAGCAGCTTGGGGGTAGCGGGAGTGGAGACCCAGTACTTC. Its translation is CASSLGVAGVETQYF.

By its share, this clonotype is medium-sized. The V call is TRBV19, the J call TRBJ2-7, with 7 bases fitting TRBD1. The CDR3 is made up of 14 amino acids. The J segment lost 6 bases and the V segment lost 4 bases, leaving 9 bases of the junction unmatched. Looked up from germline, CDR1 is LNHDA and CDR2 is SQIVND (reference sequence). CDR3 protein: CASSTGTAAGEQYF. Written as DNA, the CDR3 is TGTGCCAGTAGTACCGGGACAGCGGCTGGCGAGCAGTACTTC. The whole variable domain, remainder taken from reference TRBV19 and TRBJ2-7, is DGGITQSPKYLFRKEGQNVTLSCEQNLNHDAMYWYRQDPGQGLRLIYYSQIVNDFQKGDIAEGYSVSREKKESFPLTVTSAQKNPTAFYLCASSTGTAAGEQYFGPGTRLTVT.

To note about this clonotype: This sequence may be a read error, since a much larger clone differs from it by one base. The J gene is TRBJ1-2, the V gene TRBV30; no reliable D call. Germline CDR1 and CDR2: GTSNPN and SVGIG (reference sequence). V lost 6 bases, J lost 5 bases, and 13 bases lay in between. CDR3 length equals 12 residues. CDR3 sequence reads: CACSDREYGYTF. For the CDR3, the DNA is TGTGCCTGCAGCGATAGGGAATATGGCTACACCTTC.

As regards this clonotype: Given a much more abundant clone one base away, this may be a read error. This rearrangement joins TRBV6-9 to TRBJ1-2, with D hard to call. V was shortened by 5 bases and J by 3 bases, with 13 bases between the two germline ends. CDR3 size: 14 residues. Germline V lookup: CDR1 MNHGY, CDR2 SVAAGI. CDR3 nucleotide sequence: TGTGCCAGCAGTGTACGACCGGCGTACTATGGCTACACCTTC. Translation gives CASSVRPAYYGYTF.

This clonotype is classed as medium-sized. The J gene is TRBJ2-7, the V gene TRBV12-3 or TRBV12-4; TRBD2 matches 8 bases. The J segment lost 2 bases and the V segment lost 3 bases, leaving 6 bases of the junction unmatched. The CDR3 length is 15 residues. The CDR3 is CASSFGLAGAYEQYF. CDR3 sequence (DNA): TGTGCCAGCAGTTTCGGTCTAGCGGGCGCCTACGAGCAGTACTTC.

This clonotype is labeled medium-sized. The chain employs TRBV5-1 and TRBJ1-6; TRBD1 is a possible D gene (5 bases). V shed 4 bases and J shed 0 bases, with 11 bases lying between them. Germline assignment: CDR1 SGHRS and CDR2 YFSETQ. CDR3 size: 16 residues. CDR3 region: CASSRDGPSYNSPLHF. Here the CDR3 DNA reads TGCGCCAGCAGCCGGGACGGACCCTCCTATAATTCACCCCTCCACTTT. Filled out from reference TRBV5-1 and TRBJ1-6, the complete variable domain reads KAGVTQTPRYLIKTRGQQVTLSCSPISGHRSVSWYQQTPGQGLQFLFEYFSETQRNKGNFPGRFSGRQFSNSRSEMNVSTLELGDSALYLCASSRDGPSYNSPLHFGNGTRLTVT.